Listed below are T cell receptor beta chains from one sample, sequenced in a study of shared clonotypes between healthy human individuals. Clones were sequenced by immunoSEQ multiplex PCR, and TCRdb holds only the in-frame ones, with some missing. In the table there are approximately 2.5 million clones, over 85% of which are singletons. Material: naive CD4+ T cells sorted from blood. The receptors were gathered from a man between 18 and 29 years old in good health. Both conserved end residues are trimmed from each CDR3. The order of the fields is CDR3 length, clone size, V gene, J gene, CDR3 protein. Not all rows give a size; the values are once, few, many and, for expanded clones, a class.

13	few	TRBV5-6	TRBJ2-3	ASSSALRVQDTQY
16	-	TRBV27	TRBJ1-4	ASSLYPQGYATNEKLF
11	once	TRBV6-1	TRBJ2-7	ASSEGSPYEQY
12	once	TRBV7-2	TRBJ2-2	ASSPTLNTGELF
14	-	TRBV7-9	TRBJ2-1	ASSPIGLAGVNEQF
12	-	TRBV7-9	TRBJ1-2	ASSLGGINYGYT
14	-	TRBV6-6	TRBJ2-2	ASSYSATSSAGELF
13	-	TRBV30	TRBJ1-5	AWSTVGGGNQPQH
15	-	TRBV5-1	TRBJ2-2	ASSLQREGPRAGELF
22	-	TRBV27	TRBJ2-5	ASSSISGRGGTQGSWSFQETQY
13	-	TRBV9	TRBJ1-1	ASSVVTGAYTEAF
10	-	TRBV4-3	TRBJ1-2	ASSQDKWGYT
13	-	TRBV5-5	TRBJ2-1	ASSAAGGLYNEQF
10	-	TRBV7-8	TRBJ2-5	ASSLDAGEQY
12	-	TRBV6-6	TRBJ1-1	ASRSTTGDTEAF
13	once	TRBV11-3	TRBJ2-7	ASSLNTVTSHEQY
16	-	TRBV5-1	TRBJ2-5	ASSDSGTSGRRSETQY
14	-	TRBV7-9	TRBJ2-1	ASSPAGGRVGNEQF
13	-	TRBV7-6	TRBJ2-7	ASSLALGPSYEQY
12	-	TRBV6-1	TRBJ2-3	ASRTGEGTDTQY
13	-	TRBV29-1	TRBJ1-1	SGAAGTGEGTEAF
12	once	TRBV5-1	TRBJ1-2	AQTRPGGAEGYT
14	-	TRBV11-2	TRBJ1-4	ASSSNGQGSREKLF
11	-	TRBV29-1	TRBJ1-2	SVVAGVVDGYT
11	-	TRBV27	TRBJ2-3	ASSFSDTDTQY
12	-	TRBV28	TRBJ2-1	ASSFSGRANEQF
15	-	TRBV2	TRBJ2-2	ASRRTSGGENTGELF
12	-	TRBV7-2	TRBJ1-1	ASSLGHIRTEAF
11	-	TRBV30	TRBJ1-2	AWSVGGDYGYT
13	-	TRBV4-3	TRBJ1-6	ASSQEFGGNSPLH
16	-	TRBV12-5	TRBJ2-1	ASGLVPKGAGGYNEQF
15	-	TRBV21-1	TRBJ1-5	ASSKGPRDRGDQPQH
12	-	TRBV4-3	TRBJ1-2	ASAPRTGAYGYT
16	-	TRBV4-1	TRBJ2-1	ASSHFIIGLAINNEQF
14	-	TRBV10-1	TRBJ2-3	ASSDPGGASTDTQY
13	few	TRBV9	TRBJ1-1	ASSVGQHKNTEAF
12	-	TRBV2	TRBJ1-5	ASSESNSNQPQH
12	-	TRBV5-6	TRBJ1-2	ASSYLRAIYGYT
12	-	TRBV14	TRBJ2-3	ASSIVLSTDTQY
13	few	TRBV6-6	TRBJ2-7	ASSSPGTGGLEQY
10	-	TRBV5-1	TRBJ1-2	ASSLGTYGYT
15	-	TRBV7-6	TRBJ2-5	ASSPGLAGGAQETQY
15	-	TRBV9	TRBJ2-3	ASSVGVGRTSGDTQY
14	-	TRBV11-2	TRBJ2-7	ASSLATGAFSYEQY
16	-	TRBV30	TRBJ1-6	AWGQGGRSMGFMPPLH
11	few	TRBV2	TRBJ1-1	ASSSQGMDEAF
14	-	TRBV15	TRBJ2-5	ATSTRLAGGQETQY
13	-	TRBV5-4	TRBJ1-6	ASSFGQGGNSPLH
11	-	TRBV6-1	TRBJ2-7	ASSGDDHYEQY